The T cell receptor beta chain described here comes from a study of blood T cell repertoires in COVID-19. Data came from immunoSEQ multiplex PCR; TCRdb stores just in-frame clones and leaves some out. The data hold 100,000 to 140,000 clones, with around 83% observed a single time. The V gene end was trimmed by 1 base and the J gene end by 1 base; junction bases not matched to a gene: 9. CDR3 length: 18 residues. The germline gives CDR1 SEHNR, CDR2 FQNEAQ (reference sequence). Material for sequencing was peripheral blood. This TCR came from a man in his sixties or seventies with acute or convalescent COVID-19. The V gene is TRBV7-9, the J gene TRBJ2-7; TRBD2 matches at 11 bases. The CDR3 DNA is TGTGCCAGCAGCTTAGATGTTGGGCTAGCGGGGGGTTCCTACGAGCAGTACTTC. It encodes CASSLDVGLAGGSYEQYF.